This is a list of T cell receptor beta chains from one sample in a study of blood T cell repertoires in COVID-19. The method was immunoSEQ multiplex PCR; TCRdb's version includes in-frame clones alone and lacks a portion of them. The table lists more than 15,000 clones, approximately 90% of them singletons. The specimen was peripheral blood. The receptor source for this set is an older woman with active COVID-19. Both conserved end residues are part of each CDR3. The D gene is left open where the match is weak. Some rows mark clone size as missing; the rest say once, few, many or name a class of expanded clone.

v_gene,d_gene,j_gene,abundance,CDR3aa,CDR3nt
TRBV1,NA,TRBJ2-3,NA,CTSSAPGLAGADTQYF,TGCACCAGCAGCGCTCCGGGACTAGCGGGGGCAGATACGCAGTATTTT
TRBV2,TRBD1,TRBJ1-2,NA,CASSHVTGGKAGYTF,TGTGCCAGCAGTCACGTGACAGGGGGTAAGGCTGGCTACACCTTC
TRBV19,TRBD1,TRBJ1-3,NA,CASSTGQLSGNTIYF,TGTGCCAGTAGTACGGGACAGCTCTCTGGAAACACCATATATTTT
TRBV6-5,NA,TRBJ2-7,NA,CASSGQWDPAYEQYF,TGTGCCAGCTCGGGACAATGGGATCCTGCCTACGAGCAGTACTTC
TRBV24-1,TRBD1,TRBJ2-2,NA,CASSRTGGTGELFF,TGTGCCAGTTCGAGGACAGGGGGCACCGGGGAGCTGTTTTTT
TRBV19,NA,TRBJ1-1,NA,CASEPGSLNTEAFF,TGTGCCAGCGAACCCGGGTCACTGAACACTGAAGCTTTCTTT
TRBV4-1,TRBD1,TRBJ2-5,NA,CASSHSGQAETQYF,TGCGCCAGCAGCCATTCGGGACAGGCCGAGACCCAGTACTTC
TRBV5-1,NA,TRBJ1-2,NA,CASSLNTGSPSGYTF,TGCGCCAGCAGCTTGAATACGGGGAGCCCTAGTGGCTACACCTTC
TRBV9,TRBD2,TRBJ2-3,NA,CASSHPSGGDYTDTQYF,TGTGCCAGCAGCCATCCTAGCGGGGGGGACTACACAGATACGCAGTATTTT
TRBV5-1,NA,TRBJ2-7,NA,CASSPDSYEQYF,TGCGCCAGCAGCCCCGACAGTTACGAGCAGTACTTC
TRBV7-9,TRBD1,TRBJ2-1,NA,CASSSPGQGNNEQFF,TGTGCCAGCAGCTCTCCGGGACAGGGCAACAATGAGCAGTTCTTC
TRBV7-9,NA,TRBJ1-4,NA,CASSLLGAANEKLFF,TGTGCCAGCAGCTTACTTGGAGCGGCTAATGAAAAACTGTTTTTT
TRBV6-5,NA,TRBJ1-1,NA,CASTHALGEGEAFF,TGTGCCAGCACCCACGCATTAGGGGAAGGTGAAGCTTTCTTT
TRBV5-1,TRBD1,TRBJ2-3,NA,CASSLAARGPKSDTQYF,TGCGCCAGCAGCTTGGCCGCGAGGGGGCCCAAATCAGATACGCAGTATTTT
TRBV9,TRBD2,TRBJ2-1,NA,CASSLAPGGINEQFF,TGTGCCAGCAGCCTAGCCCCCGGGGGGATCAATGAGCAGTTCTTC
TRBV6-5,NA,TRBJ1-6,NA,CASRRNSPLHF,TGTGCCAGCAGGAGGAATTCACCCCTCCACTTT
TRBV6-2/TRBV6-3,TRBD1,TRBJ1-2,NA,CASRPTGGDYGYTF,TGTGCCAGCAGGCCTACAGGGGGCGACTATGGCTACACCTTC
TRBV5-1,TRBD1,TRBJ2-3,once,CASSLTGVNTDTQYF,TGCGCCAGCAGCTTGACAGGGGTCAACACAGATACGCAGTATTTT
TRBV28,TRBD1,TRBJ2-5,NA,CASSFSVAGGRGIQYF,TGTGCCAGCAGTTTTAGTGTGGCAGGGGGCCGCGGGATCCAGTACTTC
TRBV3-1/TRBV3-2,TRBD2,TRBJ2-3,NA,CASSPTGVLAGGTGGTQYF,TGTGCCAGCAGCCCGACAGGGGTGCTAGCGGGGGGAACTGGGGGTACGCAGTATTTT
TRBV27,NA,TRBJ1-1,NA,CASSLSAADRNTEAFF,TGTGCCAGCAGTTTATCCGCCGCGGACAGAAACACTGAAGCTTTCTTT
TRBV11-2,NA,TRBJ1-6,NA,CASSSGVNYNSPLHF,TGTGCCAGCAGCAGTGGAGTCAACTATAATTCACCCCTCCACTTT
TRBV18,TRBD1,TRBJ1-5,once,CASSPRQGTSSNQPQHF,TGTGCCAGCTCACCAAGACAGGGAACCTCGAGCAATCAGCCCCAGCATTTT
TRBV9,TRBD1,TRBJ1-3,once,CASSVGQGSGNTIYF,TGTGCCAGCAGCGTAGGACAGGGAAGTGGAAACACCATATATTTT
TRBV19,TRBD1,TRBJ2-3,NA,CASSIGTGTTDTQYF,TGTGCCAGTAGTATAGGGACAGGGACCACAGATACGCAGTATTTT
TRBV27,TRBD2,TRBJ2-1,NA,CASSHLLAGGPNEQFF,TGTGCCAGCAGTCACCTACTAGCGGGGGGGCCCAATGAGCAGTTCTTC
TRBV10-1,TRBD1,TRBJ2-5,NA,CASSFGQGRETQYF,TGCGCCAGCAGTTTTGGACAGGGTCGAGAGACCCAGTACTTC
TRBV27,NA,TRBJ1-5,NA,CASSSHRQVGQPQHF,TGTGCCAGCAGTTCCCATCGACAGGTTGGTCAGCCCCAGCATTTT
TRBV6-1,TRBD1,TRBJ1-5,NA,CASSEGGTGVQPQHF,TGTGCCAGCAGTGAAGGGGGGACAGGTGTTCAGCCCCAGCATTTT
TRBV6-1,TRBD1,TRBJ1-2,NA,CASSEGDSNYGYTF,TGTGCCAGCAGTGAAGGGGACAGTAACTATGGCTACACCTTC
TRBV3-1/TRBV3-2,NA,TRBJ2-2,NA,CASSRARVDTGELFF,TGTGCCAGCAGCCGGGCGAGGGTGGACACCGGGGAGCTGTTTTTT
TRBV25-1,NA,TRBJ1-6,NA,CASSDRVSYNSPLHF,TGTGCCAGCAGTGACAGGGTCTCCTATAATTCACCCCTCCACTTT
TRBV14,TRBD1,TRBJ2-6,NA,CASSHYTGTGISGANVLTF,TGTGCCAGCAGCCATTACACCGGGACAGGGATCTCTGGGGCCAACGTCCTGACTTTC
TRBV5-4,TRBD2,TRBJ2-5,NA,CASSSGMRGSQETQYF,TGTGCCAGCAGCTCTGGGATGCGGGGGAGCCAAGAGACCCAGTACTTC
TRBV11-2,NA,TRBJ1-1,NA,CASTLGLFNTEAFF,TGTGCCAGCACCCTCGGACTTTTCAACACTGAAGCTTTCTTT
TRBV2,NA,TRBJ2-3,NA,CASKDRGSTDTQYF,TGTGCCAGCAAGGATAGGGGGTCGACAGATACGCAGTATTTT
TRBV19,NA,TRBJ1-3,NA,CASSIDRNSGNTIYF,TGTGCCAGTAGTATTGACAGGAACTCTGGAAACACCATATATTTT
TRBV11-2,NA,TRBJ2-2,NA,CASGAGPISGGELFF,TGTGCCAGCGGGGCCGGACCCATCTCAGGAGGGGAGCTGTTTTTT
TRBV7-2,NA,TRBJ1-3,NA,CASSPHSTLRAGGNTIYF,TGTGCCAGCAGCCCACATTCAACTCTGCGAGCGGGTGGAAACACCATATATTTT
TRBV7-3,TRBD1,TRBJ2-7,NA,CAGSLGTGSSYEQYF,TGTGCCGGCAGCCTCGGGACAGGGAGCTCCTACGAGCAGTACTTC
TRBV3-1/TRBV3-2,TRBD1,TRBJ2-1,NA,CASSPRLSGRGPEQFF,TGTGCCAGCAGCCCCCGGCTCAGCGGCAGGGGGCCTGAGCAGTTCTTC
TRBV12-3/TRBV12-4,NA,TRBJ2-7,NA,CASSLGPKQYF,TGTGCCAGCAGTTTAGGTCCAAAGCAGTACTTC
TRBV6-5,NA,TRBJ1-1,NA,CASSYSGGEAFF,TGTGCCAGCAGTTACTCGGGAGGTGAAGCTTTCTTT
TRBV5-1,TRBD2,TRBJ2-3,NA,CASSPGGQTDTQYF,TGCGCCAGCAGCCCGGGGGGTCAAACAGATACGCAGTATTTT
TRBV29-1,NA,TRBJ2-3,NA,CSVSPTAKGPDTQYF,TGCAGCGTTTCCCCGACAGCAAAGGGCCCAGATACGCAGTATTTT
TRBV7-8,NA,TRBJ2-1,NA,CASSLGINEQFF,TGTGCCAGCAGCTTAGGTATCAATGAGCAGTTCTTC